This record looks at one T cell receptor beta chain sequence and its context. The CDR3 length is 15 residues. Germline CDR1 MNHNS, CDR2 SASEGT. V was trimmed by 1 base and J by 10 bases, leaving 14 bases between them. The data are from a study of Graves' ophthalmopathy and Graves' hyperthyroidism. Amplified TCR beta CDR3 regions were obtained using RNA transcripts as template. HTBI primers primed a first-round RT-PCR, and a second-round multiplex PCR followed. TCRdb reanalysed the multiplex PCR reads using MiXCR and keeps one entry per CDR3 protein. In the table there are 150,000 or so distinct CDR3 sequences, about two fifths of which are singletons.

Sequenced material: peripheral blood. The receptor comes from a man aged 25-40 years with Graves' ophthalmopathy. The rearrangement joins TRBV6-1 to TRBJ1-6; possibly TRBD1 for D (6 bases). CDR3 DNA: TGTGCCAGCAGTGAAGGGGTAGGGGGGACGTCACCCCTCCACTTT. Translated: CASSEGVGGTSPLHF.